This T cell receptor beta chain was recovered during a study of CD8+CD57+ T cells in acquired aplastic anemia. Study observations and caveats: Between patients and controls, CD8+ Simpson's diversity did not vary significantly. The same twenty-nine CD8+ CDR3 sequences occurred in patients and in controls.

Previously, flow cytometry had revealed CD8+CD57+ cell expansion in the patients chosen for sequencing. As to this clonotype: The target antigen is unknown.

Genomic DNA served as template for TCR beta VDJ and CDR3 profiling. TCRdb reprocessed the reads via MiXCR and lists one record per CDR3 protein. Of hundreds of thousands of distinct CDR3 sequences detected, about a third appear once; the ten largest clones hold under 0.95%. Sequenced sample: sorted CD4+, CD8+, or CD8+CD57+ T cells (not recorded which) from PBMCs. The TCR originated in a human donor with aplastic anemia.

This chain's CDR3 is CSAPLGTGGNQPQHF. Here the CDR3 DNA reads TGCAGTGCTCCACTCGGGACAGGGGGCAATCAGCCCCAGCATTTT. The chain links TRBV20-1 to TRBJ1-5, with 10 positions matching TRBD1. The CDR3 consists of 15 residues. Germline CDR1 reads DFQATT; CDR2 reads SNEGSKA (reference sequence). The ends lost 5 bases at V and 2 bases at J; junction bases unmatched: 6.